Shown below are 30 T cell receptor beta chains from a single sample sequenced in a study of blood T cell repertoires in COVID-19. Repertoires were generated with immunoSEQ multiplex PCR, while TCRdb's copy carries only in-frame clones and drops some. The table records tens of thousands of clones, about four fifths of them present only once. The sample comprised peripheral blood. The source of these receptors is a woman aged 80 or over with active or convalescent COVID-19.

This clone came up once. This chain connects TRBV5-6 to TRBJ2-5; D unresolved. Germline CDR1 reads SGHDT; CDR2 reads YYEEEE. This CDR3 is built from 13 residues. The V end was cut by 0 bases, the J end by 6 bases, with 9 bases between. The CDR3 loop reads CASSLAGVQTQYF. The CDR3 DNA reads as TGTGCCAGCAGCTTGGCCGGTGTCCAGACCCAGTACTTC.

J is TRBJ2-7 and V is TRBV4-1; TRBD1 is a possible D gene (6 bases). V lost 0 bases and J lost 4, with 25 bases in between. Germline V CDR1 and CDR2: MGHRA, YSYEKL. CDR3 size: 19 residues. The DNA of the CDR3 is TGCGCCAGCAGCCAAGAACGAGGGTCAGGTCGCCAGGGGCGATACGAGCAGTACTTC. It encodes CASSQERGSGRQGRYEQYF.

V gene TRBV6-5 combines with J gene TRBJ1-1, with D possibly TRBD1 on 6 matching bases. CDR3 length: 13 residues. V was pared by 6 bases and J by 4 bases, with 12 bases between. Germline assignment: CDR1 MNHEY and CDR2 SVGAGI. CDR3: CASSVTQGTEAFF. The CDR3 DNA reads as TGTGCCAGCAGCGTAACACAGGGCACTGAAGCTTTCTTT.

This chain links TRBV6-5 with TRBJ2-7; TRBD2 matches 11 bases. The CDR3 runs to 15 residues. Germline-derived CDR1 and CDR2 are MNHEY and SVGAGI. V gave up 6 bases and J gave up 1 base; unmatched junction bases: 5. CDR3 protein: CASRAGLAESYEQYF. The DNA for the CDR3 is TGTGCCAGCAGGGCGGGACTAGCGGAATCCTACGAGCAGTACTTC.

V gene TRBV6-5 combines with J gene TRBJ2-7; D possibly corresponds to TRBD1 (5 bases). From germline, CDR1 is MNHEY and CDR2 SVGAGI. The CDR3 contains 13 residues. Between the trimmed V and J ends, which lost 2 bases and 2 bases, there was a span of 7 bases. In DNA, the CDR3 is TGTGCCAGCAGTTACCAGGGTCCCTACGAGCAGTACTTC. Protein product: CASSYQGPYEQYF.

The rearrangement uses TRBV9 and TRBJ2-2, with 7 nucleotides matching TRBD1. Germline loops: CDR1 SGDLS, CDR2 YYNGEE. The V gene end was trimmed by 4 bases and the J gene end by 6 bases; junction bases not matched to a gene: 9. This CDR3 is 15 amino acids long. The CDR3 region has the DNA TGTGCCAGCAGCTTCCTAGACAGGGTCTCCGGGGAGCTGTTTTTT. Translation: CASSFLDRVSGELFF.

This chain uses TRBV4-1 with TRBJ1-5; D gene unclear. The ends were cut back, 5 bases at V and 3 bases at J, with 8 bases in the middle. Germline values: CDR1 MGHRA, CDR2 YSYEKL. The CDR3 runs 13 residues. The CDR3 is CASSVGVNQPQHF. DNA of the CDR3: TGCGCCAGCAGCGTGGGCGTCAATCAGCCCCAGCATTTT.

The CDR3 DNA is TGTGCCAGCAGTTTTTGGTCCCGGGGCTACGAGCAGTACTTC. This encodes CASSFWSRGYEQYF. The chain carries TRBV27 and TRBJ2-7; the D gene is possibly TRBD2 (5 bases). Germline lookup yields CDR1 MNHEY and CDR2 SMNVEV (reference sequence). V was cut by 3 bases and J by 3 bases, with 12 bases left in between. The CDR3 loop spans 14 amino acids.

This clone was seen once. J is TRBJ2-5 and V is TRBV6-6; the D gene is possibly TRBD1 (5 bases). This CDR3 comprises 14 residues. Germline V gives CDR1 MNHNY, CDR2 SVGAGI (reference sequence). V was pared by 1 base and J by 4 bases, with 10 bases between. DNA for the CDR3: TGTGCCAGCAGTTACTTCAGGGTCCCAGAGACCCAGTACTTC. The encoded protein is CASSYFRVPETQYF.

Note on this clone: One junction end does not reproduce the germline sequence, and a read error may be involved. The CDR3 region has the DNA TGTGCCACCAGCGGAGACGGTGCGGCCTACGAGCAGTACTTC. Amino acid sequence: CATSGDGAAYEQYF. V and J are TRBV15 and TRBJ2-7, with D hard to call. Germline V CDR1 and CDR2: LNHNV, YYDKDF (reference sequence). The CDR3 is 14 residues long.

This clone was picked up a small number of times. CDR3 DNA: TGCGCCAGCAAACCGGAGGCCTCTGGAAACACCATATATTTT. It codes for CASKPEASGNTIYF. This rearrangement joins TRBV5-1 to TRBJ1-3, with no clear D. The CDR3 covers 14 residues. The germline V gene encodes CDR1 SGHRS and CDR2 YFSETQ. The ends were cut back, 6 bases at V and 0 bases at J, with 10 bases in the middle. The variable domain in full, completed from reference TRBV5-1 and TRBJ1-3, reads KAGVTQTPRYLIKTRGQQVTLSCSPISGHRSVSWYQQTPGQGLQFLFEYFSETQRNKGNFPGRFSGRQFSNSRSEMNVSTLELGDSALYLCASKPEASGNTIYFGEGSWLTVV.

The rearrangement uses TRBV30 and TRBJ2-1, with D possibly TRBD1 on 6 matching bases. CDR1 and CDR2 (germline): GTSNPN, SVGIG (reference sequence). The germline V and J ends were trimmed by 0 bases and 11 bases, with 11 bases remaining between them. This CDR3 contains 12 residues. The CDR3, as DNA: TGTGCCTGGAGTGTAAGGGACATTAAGCAGTTCTTC. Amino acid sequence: CAWSVRDIKQFF.

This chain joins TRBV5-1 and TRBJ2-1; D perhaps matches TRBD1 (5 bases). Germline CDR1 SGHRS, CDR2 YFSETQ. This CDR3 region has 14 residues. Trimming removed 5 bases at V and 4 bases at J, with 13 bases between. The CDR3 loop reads CASRGQGPYNEQFF. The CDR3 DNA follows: TGCGCCAGCAGAGGGCAGGGCCCTTACAATGAGCAGTTCTTC. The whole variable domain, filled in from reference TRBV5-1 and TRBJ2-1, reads KAGVTQTPRYLIKTRGQQVTLSCSPISGHRSVSWYQQTPGQGLQFLFEYFSETQRNKGNFPGRFSGRQFSNSRSEMNVSTLELGDSALYLCASRGQGPYNEQFFGPGTRLTVL.

This chain's CDR3 is CASSLVNVYEQYF. CDR3 in DNA: TGTGCCAGCAGCTTAGTTAATGTGTACGAGCAGTACTTC. V and J are TRBV7-9 and TRBJ2-7; the D is unclear. CDR3 size: 13 residues. V lost 1 base, J lost 4 bases, and 8 bases lay in between. Germline-derived CDR1 and CDR2 are SEHNR and FQNEAQ (reference sequence). Variable domain in full (rest from reference TRBV7-9 and TRBJ2-7): DTGVSQNPRHKITKRGQNVTFRCDPISEHNRLYWYRQTLGQGPEFLTYFQNEAQLEKSRLLSDRFSAERPKGSFSTLEIQRTEQGDSAMYLCASSLVNVYEQYFGPGTRLTVT.

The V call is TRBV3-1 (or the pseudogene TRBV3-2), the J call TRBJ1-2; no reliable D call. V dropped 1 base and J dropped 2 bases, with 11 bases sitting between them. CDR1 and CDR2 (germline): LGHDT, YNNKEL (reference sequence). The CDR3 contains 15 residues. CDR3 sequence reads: CASSQGPGLNYGYTF. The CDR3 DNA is TGTGCCAGCAGCCAAGGTCCGGGATTGAACTATGGCTACACCTTC.

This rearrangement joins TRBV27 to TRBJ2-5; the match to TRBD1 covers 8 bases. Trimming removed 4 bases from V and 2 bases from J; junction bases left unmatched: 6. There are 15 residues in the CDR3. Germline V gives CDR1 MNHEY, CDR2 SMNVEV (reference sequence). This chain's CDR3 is CASSSAGQAQETQYF. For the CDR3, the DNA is TGTGCCAGCAGTTCCGCGGGACAGGCTCAAGAGACCCAGTACTTC.

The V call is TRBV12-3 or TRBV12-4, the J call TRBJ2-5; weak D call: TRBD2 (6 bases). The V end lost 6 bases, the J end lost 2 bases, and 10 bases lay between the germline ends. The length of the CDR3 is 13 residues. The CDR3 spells CASSGTGQETQYF. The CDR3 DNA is TGTGCCAGCAGCGGGACTGGACAAGAGACCCAGTACTTC.

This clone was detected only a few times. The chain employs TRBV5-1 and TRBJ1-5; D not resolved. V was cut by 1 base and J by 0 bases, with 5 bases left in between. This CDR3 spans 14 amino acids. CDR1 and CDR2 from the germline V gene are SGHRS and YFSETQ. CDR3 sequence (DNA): TGCGCCAGCAGCTTGTCGGGTAGCAATCAGCCCCAGCATTTT. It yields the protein CASSLSGSNQPQHF. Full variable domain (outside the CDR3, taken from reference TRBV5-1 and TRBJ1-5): KAGVTQTPRYLIKTRGQQVTLSCSPISGHRSVSWYQQTPGQGLQFLFEYFSETQRNKGNFPGRFSGRQFSNSRSEMNVSTLELGDSALYLCASSLSGSNQPQHFGDGTRLSIL.

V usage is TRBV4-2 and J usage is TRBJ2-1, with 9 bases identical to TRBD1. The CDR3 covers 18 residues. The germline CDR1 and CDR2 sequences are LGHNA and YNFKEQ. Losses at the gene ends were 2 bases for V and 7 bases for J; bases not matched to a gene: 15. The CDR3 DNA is TGTGCCAGCAGCCAATTTGCTTCCGGACAGGGGTTGGAGAATGAGCAGTTCTTC. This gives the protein CASSQFASGQGLENEQFF.

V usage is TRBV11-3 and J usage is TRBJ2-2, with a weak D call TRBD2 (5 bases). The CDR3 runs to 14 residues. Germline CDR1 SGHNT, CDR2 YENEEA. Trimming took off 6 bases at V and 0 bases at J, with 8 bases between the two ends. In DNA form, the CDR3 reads TGTGCCAGCAGACGAGGGACGAACACCGGGGAGCTGTTTTTT. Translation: CASRRGTNTGELFF.

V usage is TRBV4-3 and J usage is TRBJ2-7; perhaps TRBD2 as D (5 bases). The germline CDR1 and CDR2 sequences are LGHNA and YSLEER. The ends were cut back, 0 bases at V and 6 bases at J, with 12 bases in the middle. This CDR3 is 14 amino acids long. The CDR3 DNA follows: TGCGCCAGCAGCCAAGAATGGGCGGGTTCCGAGCAGTACTTC. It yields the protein CASSQEWAGSEQYF.

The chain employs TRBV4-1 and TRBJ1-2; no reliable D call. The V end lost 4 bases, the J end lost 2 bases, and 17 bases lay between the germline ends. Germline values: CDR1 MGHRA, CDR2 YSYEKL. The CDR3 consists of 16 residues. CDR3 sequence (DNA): TGCGCCAGCAGCCCCAGAGAGACACTCCCAAACTATGGCTACACCTTC. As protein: CASSPRETLPNYGYTF.

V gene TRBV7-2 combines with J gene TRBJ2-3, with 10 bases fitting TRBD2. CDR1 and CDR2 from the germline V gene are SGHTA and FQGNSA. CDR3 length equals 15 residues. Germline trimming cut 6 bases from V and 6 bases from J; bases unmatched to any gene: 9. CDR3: CASSTSGRALDTQYF. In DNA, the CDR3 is TGTGCCAGCAGTACCAGCGGGAGGGCCTTGGATACGCAGTATTTT. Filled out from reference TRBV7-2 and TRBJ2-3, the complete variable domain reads GAGVSQSPSNKVTEKGKDVELRCDPISGHTALYWYRQSLGQGLEFLIYFQGNSAPDKSGLPSDRFSAERTGGSVSTLTIQRTQQEDSAVYLCASSTSGRALDTQYFGPGTRLTVL.

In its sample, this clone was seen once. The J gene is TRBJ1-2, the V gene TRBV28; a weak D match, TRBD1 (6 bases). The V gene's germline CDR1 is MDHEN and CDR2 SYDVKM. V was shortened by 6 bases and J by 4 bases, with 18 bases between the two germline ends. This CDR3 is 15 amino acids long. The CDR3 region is CASRETGNPLYGYTF. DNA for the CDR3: TGTGCCAGCAGGGAGACAGGCAACCCCCTCTATGGCTACACCTTC.

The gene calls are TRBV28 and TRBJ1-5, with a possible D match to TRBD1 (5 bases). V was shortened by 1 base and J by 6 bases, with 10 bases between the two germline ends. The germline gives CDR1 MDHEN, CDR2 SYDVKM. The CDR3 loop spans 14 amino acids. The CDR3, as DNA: TGTGCCAGCAGTTTATCGCAGGGTCGTCAGCCCCAGCATTTT. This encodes CASSLSQGRQPQHF.

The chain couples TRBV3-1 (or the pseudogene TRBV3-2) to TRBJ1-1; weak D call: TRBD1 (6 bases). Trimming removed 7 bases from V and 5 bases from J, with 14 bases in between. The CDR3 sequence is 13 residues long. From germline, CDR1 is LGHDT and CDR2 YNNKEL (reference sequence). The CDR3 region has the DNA TGTGCCAGCACTCCAAGGGGGTGGACTGAAGCTTTCTTT. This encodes CASTPRGWTEAFF.

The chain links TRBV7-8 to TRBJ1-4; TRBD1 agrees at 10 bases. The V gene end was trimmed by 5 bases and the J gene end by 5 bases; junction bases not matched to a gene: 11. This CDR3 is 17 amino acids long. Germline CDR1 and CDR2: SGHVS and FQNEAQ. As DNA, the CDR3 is TGTGCCAGCAGCATGACAGGGGGCTTTGTGGCCAATGAAAAACTGTTTTTT. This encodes CASSMTGGFVANEKLFF.

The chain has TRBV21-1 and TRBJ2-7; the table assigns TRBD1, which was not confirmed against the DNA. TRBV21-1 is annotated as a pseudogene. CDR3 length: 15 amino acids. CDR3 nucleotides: TGTGCCAGCAGCGGTGACAGGGAGAGCGGTCACGAGCAGTACTTC. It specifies CASSGDRESGHEQYF.

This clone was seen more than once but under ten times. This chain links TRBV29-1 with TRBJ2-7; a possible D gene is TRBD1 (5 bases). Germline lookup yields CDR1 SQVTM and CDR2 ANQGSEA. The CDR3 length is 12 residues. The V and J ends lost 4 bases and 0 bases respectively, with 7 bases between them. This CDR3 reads CSVGRVSYEQYF. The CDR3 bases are TGCAGCGTTGGCAGGGTCTCCTACGAGCAGTACTTC.

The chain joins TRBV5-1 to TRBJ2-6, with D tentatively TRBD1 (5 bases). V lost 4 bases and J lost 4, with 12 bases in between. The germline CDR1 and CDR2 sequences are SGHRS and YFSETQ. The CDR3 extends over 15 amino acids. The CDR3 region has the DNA TGCGCCAGCAGCCTGTCGCAGGGCGGGGCCAACGTCCTGACTTTC. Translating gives CASSLSQGGANVLTF.